This T cell receptor (beta chain) was profiled in a study of cytomegalovirus exposure and HLA in healthy donors. Study as a whole: The platform used for the approximately 130 validation repertoires matched that of the approximately 670 first-cohort repertoires, a later analysis reported.

Here immunoSEQ multiplex PCR was the method, and the copy in TCRdb shows in-frame clones only, minus some. The sample carries a few hundred thousand clones, 70% to 90% recorded once. After removal of 3 bases from V and 6 bases from J, the junction contained 5 bases not matched to a gene. CDR1 and CDR2 from the germline V gene are KGHSH and LQKENI. This CDR3 spans 14 amino acids. The donors were part of the validation cohort of 120 or so subjects. That cohort was separate from the first cohort, which comprised 550 to 750 subjects. The TCR was taken from a woman aged 18-35 years in good health and CMV-seronegative. The chain is built from TRBV18 and TRBJ2-3; TRBD1 matches 8 bases. The specimen sequenced was PBMCs. The CDR3 sequence: CASSPETGVDTQYF. DNA for the CDR3: TGTGCCAGCTCACCTGAGACAGGGGTCGATACGCAGTATTTT.